This T cell receptor (beta chain) was sequenced in a study of T cell clonotyping in hematopoietic cell transplantation. Trimming removed 5 bases at V and 5 bases at J, with 18 bases between. This CDR3 region has 15 residues. The germline gives CDR1 MNHEY, CDR2 SMNVEV (reference sequence). About this clone: Its matching antigen is unknown.

TCRdb's copy holds only in-frame clones and misses some; the assay was immunoSEQ multiplex PCR. The sample gives around 16,000 clones, 61% of which show up once; around 11% is in the top ten. The study, taken as a whole, reports: Pathologically expanded recipient clonotypes increased progressively from day 30 to day 180 as diversity fell. Broader posttransplant TCR repertoire diversity was predicted by graft donor and pretransplant recipient Inverse Simpson Index values. Few recipient clonotypes overlapped donors; over 95% were de novo at given depth.

Blood collection times were about day -28 and days 30, 100, 180 posttransplant. The material sequenced was PBMCs, taken 30 days after allogeneic stem cell transplant. The receptor's source is a male patient in his fifties who had an allogeneic stem cell transplant from an unrelated donor, so T cells may come from the graft donor. Some clones in this sample may be carry-over from other donors' samples. The chain links TRBV27 to TRBJ1-2, with D maybe TRBD1 (6 bases). This chain's CDR3 is CASSPFLDRPYGYTF. The CDR3 DNA sequence: TGTGCCAGCAGTCCCTTCCTAGACAGGCCGTATGGCTACACCTTC.